These 28 T cell receptor beta chains were all obtained from the same sample, sequenced in a study of technical replicates of blood from a handful of donors. Generated by immunoSEQ multiplex PCR, the TCRdb table keeps only in-frame clones and is missing some. The sample contains more than 12,000 clones, almost 85% of which appear only once. The sequenced sample was PBMCs. These receptors all come from a human donor in good health.

The rearrangement links TRBV4-1 to TRBJ1-2; the D gene is possibly TRBD1 (6 bases). CDR1 is MGHRA and CDR2 is YSYEKL in the germline V gene. Trimming shortened V by 0 bases and J by 8 bases, and 10 bases separated the two germline ends. The CDR3 is 13 amino acids. The CDR3 sequence: CASSQDTGTGYTF. The CDR3 region has the DNA TGCGCCAGCAGCCAAGACACAGGGACGGGCTACACCTTC.

This chain connects TRBV5-6 to TRBJ1-1, with 8 bases fitting TRBD1. CDR3 length equals 14 residues. The J segment lost 0 bases and the V segment lost 4 bases, leaving 2 bases of the junction unmatched. Per the germline V gene, CDR1 is SGHDT and CDR2 is YYEEEE. The DNA of the CDR3 is TGTGCCAGCAGCCGGGGACAGGTGAACACTGAAGCTTTCTTT. As protein: CASSRGQVNTEAFF.

This clone has a single count. The chain uses TRBV11-2 and TRBJ2-3; D may be TRBD2 (5 bases). The CDR3 runs 15 residues. V dropped 2 bases and J dropped 0 bases, with 9 bases sitting between them. Germline V lookup: CDR1 SGHAT, CDR2 FQNNGV. The DNA of the CDR3 is TGTGCCAGCAGCTTATCCTGGACTAGCACAGATACGCAGTATTTT. Translation: CASSLSWTSTDTQYF.

V usage is TRBV15 and J usage is TRBJ2-1; possible D gene TRBD2, 5 bases. The CDR3 runs to 15 residues. Between the trimmed V and J ends, which lost 0 bases and 4 bases, there was a span of 10 bases. The germline V gene has CDR1 LNHNV and CDR2 YYDKDF (reference sequence). CDR3: CATSRERTRYNEQFF. The CDR3 coding sequence is TGTGCCACCAGCAGAGAAAGGACTCGATACAATGAGCAGTTCTTC.

V gene TRBV11-2 combines with J gene TRBJ2-3, with D uncertain. V dropped 2 bases and J dropped 1 base, with 7 bases sitting between them. The CDR3 runs to 14 residues. CDR1 is SGHAT and CDR2 is FQNNGV in the germline V gene. CDR3 nucleotide sequence: TGTGCCAGCAGCTTAACGCGAGGCACAGATACGCAGTATTTT. It specifies CASSLTRGTDTQYF.

This chain joins TRBV5-1 and TRBJ1-1; TRBD1 matches at 8 bases. The V gene's germline CDR1 is SGHRS and CDR2 YFSETQ. The CDR3 spans 14 residues. Trimming cost V 4 bases and J 3 bases; bases outside gene matches: 5. The CDR3 is CASSRKQGDTEAFF. The CDR3, as DNA: TGCGCCAGCAGCAGAAAACAGGGGGACACTGAAGCTTTCTTT.

V is TRBV7-3 and J is TRBJ2-2, with no clear D. The CDR3 is 14 amino acids. Per the germline V gene, CDR1 is SGHTA and CDR2 is FQGTGA. Deletions cut 4 bases from V and 5 bases from J, with 11 bases between. CDR3 loop: CASSSATSTGELFF. For the CDR3, the DNA is TGTGCCAGCAGCTCCGCTACTTCGACCGGGGAGCTGTTTTTT.

V and J are TRBV28 and TRBJ1-5; D is possibly TRBD1 (5 bases). CDR1 MDHEN and CDR2 SYDVKM come from the germline V gene. Trimming stripped 6 bases from V and 0 bases from J, with 12 bases between. The length of the CDR3 is 15 residues. The DNA for the CDR3 is TGTGCCAGCAGCCCCGGACATTCTAGCAATCAGCCCCAGCATTTT. It encodes CASSPGHSSNQPQHF.

The V gene is TRBV30, the J gene TRBJ2-3, with 13 bases fitting TRBD2. With 3 bases clipped from V and 2 bases from J, the junction kept 5 bases outside the gene matches. CDR3 length: 16 residues. Germline V lookup: CDR1 GTSNPN, CDR2 SVGIG (reference sequence). CDR3 loop: CAWSMGLAGNTDTQYF. The DNA of the CDR3 is TGTGCCTGGAGCATGGGACTAGCGGGAAACACAGATACGCAGTATTTT.

The chain has TRBV27 and TRBJ2-7, with a possible D match to TRBD1 (6 bases). Trimming stripped 3 bases from V and 2 bases from J, with 11 bases between. The CDR3 is 14 amino acids. Germline V gene data show CDR1 as MNHEY and CDR2 as SMNVEV (reference sequence). The CDR3 region has the DNA TGTGCCAGCAGTTTTGGCAGGGGAACCTACGAGCAGTACTTC. Its translation is CASSFGRGTYEQYF.

This clone was counted a few times. The gene calls are TRBV7-8 and TRBJ2-6; D is ambiguous. This CDR3 comprises 19 residues. Germline V gene lookup returns CDR1 SGHVS and CDR2 FQNEAQ. Trimming took 1 base from V and 0 from J, leaving 16 bases between them. The chain's CDR3 is CASSLVDQTDVSGANVLTF. The CDR3 nucleotides read TGTGCCAGCAGCTTAGTTGACCAAACAGATGTCTCTGGGGCCAACGTCCTGACTTTC. Full variable domain (remainder filled in from reference TRBV7-8 and TRBJ2-6): GAGVSQSPRYKVAKRGQDVALRCDPISGHVSLFWYQQALGQGPEFLTYFQNEAQLDKSGLPSDRFFAERPEGSVSTLKIQRTQQEDSAVYLCASSLVDQTDVSGANVLTFGAGSRLTVL.

This clone was picked up a small number of times. J is TRBJ2-7 and V is TRBV10-1, with a possible D match to TRBD2 (5 bases). The V gene lost 5 bases and the J gene lost 5 bases, with 16 bases spanning the gap. The germline CDR1 and CDR2 sequences are WNHNN and SYGVQD (reference sequence). This CDR3 is 14 amino acids long. The CDR3 nucleotides read TGCGCCAGCAGTCGGAGTGGACTGTCCCACGAGCAGTACTTC. Protein: CASSRSGLSHEQYF.

The chain uses TRBV19 and TRBJ2-2; D possibly corresponds to TRBD2 (6 bases). Per germline, CDR1 LNHDA and CDR2 SQIVND (reference sequence). Trimming stripped 5 bases from V and 4 bases from J, with 17 bases between. This CDR3 has 16 residues. CDR3 sequence (DNA): TGTGCCAGTAGTCCCTATGCGGGGACGGGCACCGGGGAGCTGTTTTTT. This codes for CASSPYAGTGTGELFF.

The genes are TRBV13 and TRBJ2-3, with 10 bases identical to TRBD2. The CDR3 totals 20 residues. Germline CDR1 is PRHDT and CDR2 is FYEKMQ (reference sequence). Trimming at V came to 4 bases and at J to 1 base, leaving 17 bases not matched to a gene. CDR3 nucleotide sequence: TGTGCCAGCAGCTCCCCTTACGGGACTAGCGATGCCCGCGGCACAGATACGCAGTATTTT. This encodes CASSSPYGTSDARGTDTQYF.

V is TRBV9 and J is TRBJ1-4, with unresolved D. In germline, CDR1 is SGDLS, CDR2 YYNGEE. Trimming cost V 7 bases and J 3 bases, with 10 bases left between them. The CDR3 runs to 13 residues. The CDR3 loop is CASSRAANEKLFF. The CDR3 nucleotides are TGTGCCAGCTCGAGGGCAGCTAATGAAAAACTGTTTTTT.

The J gene is TRBJ2-5, the V gene TRBV6-1; 9 positions match TRBD1. Per the germline V gene, CDR1 is MNHNS and CDR2 is SASEGT. V dropped 6 bases and J dropped 5; count of bases not matched to a gene: 7. The CDR3 has 14 amino acids. This CDR3 reads CASRTGTGLETQYF. The CDR3 DNA reads as TGTGCCAGCAGAACCGGGACAGGGTTGGAGACCCAGTACTTC.

The J gene is TRBJ2-5, the V gene TRBV9, with D unclear. Between the trimmed V and J ends, which lost 1 base and 3 bases, there was a span of 7 bases. The germline gives CDR1 SGDLS, CDR2 YYNGEE. CDR3 length equals 13 residues. The CDR3: CASSVSQEETQYF. As DNA, the CDR3 is TGTGCCAGCAGCGTAAGTCAGGAAGAGACCCAGTACTTC. Full variable domain (rest looked up from reference TRBV9 and TRBJ2-5): DSGVTQTPKHLITATGQRVTLRCSPRSGDLSVYWYQQSLDQGLQFLIQYYNGEERAKGNILERFSAQQFPDLHSELNLSSLELGDSALYFCASSVSQEETQYFGPGTRLLVL.

This clone was recorded only once. The V gene is TRBV11-3, the J gene TRBJ2-1, with a weak D call TRBD1 (8 bases). The CDR3 has 16 residues. Germline assignment: CDR1 SGHNT and CDR2 YENEEA. Between the trimmed V and J ends, which lost 0 bases and 4 bases, there was a span of 13 bases. Written as DNA, the CDR3 is TGTGCCAGCAGCTTAGAACAGGGGGGGGTTTACAATGAGCAGTTCTTC. Translation gives CASSLEQGGVYNEQFF.

The chain recombines TRBV7-8 with TRBJ1-3, with D possibly being TRBD1 (5 bases). V was shortened by 6 bases and J by 3 bases, with 12 bases between the two germline ends. The CDR3 consists of 14 residues. Germline CDR1 reads SGHVS; CDR2 reads FQNEAQ. CDR3 loop: CASSPRRGGNTIYF. CDR3 nucleotides: TGTGCCAGCAGTCCCCGGAGGGGTGGAAACACCATATATTTT. Using reference TRBV7-8 and TRBJ1-3 for the parts outside the CDR3, the full variable domain is GAGVSQSPRYKVAKRGQDVALRCDPISGHVSLFWYQQALGQGPEFLTYFQNEAQLDKSGLPSDRFFAERPEGSVSTLKIQRTQQEDSAVYLCASSPRRGGNTIYFGEGSWLTVV.

The V gene is TRBV5-6, the J gene TRBJ2-5, with D perhaps matching TRBD2 (6 bases). The CDR3 is made up of 16 amino acids. V was pared by 4 bases and J by 4 bases, with 20 bases between. CDR1 is SGHDT and CDR2 is YYEEEE in the germline V gene. The CDR3 loop reads CASSRQTGSGGETQYF. The CDR3 DNA follows: TGTGCCAGCAGCAGACAGACCGGGTCCGGGGGAGAGACCCAGTACTTC.

J is TRBJ2-6 and V is TRBV29-1; 8 bases are shared with TRBD1. CDR1 SQVTM and CDR2 ANQGSEA come from the germline V gene. Trimming at V came to 7 bases and at J to 2 bases, leaving 7 bases not matched to a gene. This CDR3 spans 15 amino acids. The CDR3 DNA reads TGCAGCGCCGTACAGGGGGTTACTGGGGCCAACGTCCTGACTTTC. Its protein is CSAVQGVTGANVLTF.

This chain joins TRBV5-1 and TRBJ2-3; no clear D. The CDR3 contains 12 residues. V was trimmed by 0 bases and J by 5 bases, leaving 4 bases between them. Germline V gene lookup returns CDR1 SGHRS and CDR2 YFSETQ. The CDR3 region has the DNA TGCGCCAGCAGCTTGGATAGAGATACGCAGTATTTT. This translates into CASSLDRDTQYF.

The chain couples TRBV6-5 to TRBJ2-2; D is perhaps TRBD1 (6 bases). Trimming removed 4 bases at V and 2 bases at J, with 14 bases between. Germline V gene data show CDR1 as MNHEY and CDR2 as SVGAGI. The CDR3 consists of 16 residues. CDR3 nucleotides: TGTGCCAGCAGTTCTAACTGGGACACCAACACCGGGGAGCTGTTTTTT. Translated, it gives CASSSNWDTNTGELFF.

This clone has just one count. The chain combines TRBV2 with TRBJ2-3; TRBD1 matches 10 bases. V gave up 5 bases and J gave up 1 base; unmatched junction bases: 3. The CDR3 is 15 amino acids. Per germline, CDR1 SNHLY and CDR2 FYNNEI. The CDR3 bases are TGTGCCAGCAGTCGCGACAGGGGGCGCACAGATACGCAGTATTTT. Its translation is CASSRDRGRTDTQYF.

A single count supports this clone. The V call is TRBV7-8, the J call TRBJ2-1, with D possibly being TRBD2 (6 bases). CDR1 and CDR2 from the germline V gene are SGHVS and FQNEAQ. The CDR3 is made up of 16 amino acids. V was trimmed by 5 bases and J by 2 bases, leaving 16 bases between them. The DNA of the CDR3 is TGTGCCAGCAGCCGCTTAAATAGCGGTACCTACAATGAGCAGTTCTTC. It codes for CASSRLNSGTYNEQFF.

The rearrangement uses TRBV6-5 and TRBJ2-7, with a weak D call TRBD2 (5 bases). Germline V gene lookup returns CDR1 MNHEY and CDR2 SVGAGI. Trimming took off 7 bases at V and 2 bases at J, with 15 bases between the two ends. CDR3 length equals 14 residues. CDR3 sequence reads: CASTPSSGTYEQYF. CDR3 DNA: TGTGCCAGCACCCCATCTTCGGGGACCTACGAGCAGTACTTC.

The rearrangement joins TRBV4-1 to TRBJ2-7; possible D gene TRBD2, 6 bases. The V end lost 1 base, the J end lost 4 bases, and 20 bases lay between the germline ends. The length of the CDR3 is 17 residues. The germline gives CDR1 MGHRA, CDR2 YSYEKL. CDR3: CASSQGALGLRWYEQYF. CDR3 DNA sequence: TGCGCCAGCAGCCAAGGGGCTTTGGGACTGAGGTGGTACGAGCAGTACTTC.

This sequence joins TRBV5-1 and TRBJ2-5; TRBD2 matches 9 bases. The CDR3 runs 14 residues. Germline CDR1 reads SGHRS; CDR2 reads YFSETQ. Trimming at V came to 2 bases and at J to 2 bases, leaving 1 base not matched to a gene. In DNA, the CDR3 is TGCGCCAGCAGCTTACTAGCGGGTCAAGAGACCCAGTACTTC. Amino acids: CASSLLAGQETQYF.